The rows below give T cell receptor beta chains drawn from one sample of a study of blood T cell repertoires in COVID-19. Assay: immunoSEQ multiplex PCR; the TCRdb copy retains only in-frame clones and omits some. The sample includes 140,000 or so clones, around 90% of them seen just once. The specimen was peripheral blood. These receptors originate from a woman aged 45-65 years with acute or convalescent COVID-19. Each CDR3 is given with its conserved first and last residue. A D gene is named only where the DNA matches it firmly. Some rows have no size entry. The others give once, few or many, or a class for an expanded clone.

>TRBJ2-5|TRBV5-8|once|TRBD2
TGTGCCAGCAGCTTGGCCTTTAGGCTAGCGGGGCCCCAAGAGACCCAGTACTTC
CASSLAFRLAGPQETQYF
>TRBJ2-7|TRBV18|-|TRBD1
TGTGCCAGCTCGACAGGGGACTCCTACGAGCAGTACTTC
CASSTGDSYEQYF
>TRBJ2-5|TRBV20-1|-|TRBD1
TGCAGTGCTAGTACAGGGGGCGGAGAGACCCAGTACTTC
CSASTGGGETQYF
>TRBJ1-1|TRBV11-3|-|TRBD1
TGTGCCAGCAGCCCGGAGGGACAGGGTGCCACTGAAGCTTTCTTT
CASSPEGQGATEAFF
>TRBJ2-1|TRBV6-4|-|TRBD2
TGTGCCAGCAGTGACTCGACTAGCGGGAGGGCCCTTCAGTTCTTC
CASSDSTSGRALQFF
>TRBJ2-5|TRBV7-9|-|-
TGTGCCAGCAGCCCCGGCCGACTAAAAGCGGTCCAAGAGACCCAGTACTTC
CASSPGRLKAVQETQYF
>TRBJ1-5|TRBV7-9|-|TRBD1
TGTGCCAGCAGCTCCGGGACAGGGTCCGCTAGCAATCAGCCCCAGCATTTT
CASSSGTGSASNQPQHF
>TRBJ1-6|TRBV7-3|few|TRBD1
TGTGCCAGCAGCTTACAGGGGGAAGGAGATTCACCCCTCCACTTT
CASSLQGEGDSPLHF
>TRBJ2-2|TRBV3-1/TRBV3-2|-|TRBD2
TGTGCCAGCAGGACCGGGACTAGCTCTCTTTCCGGGGAGCTGTTTTTT
CASRTGTSSLSGELFF
>TRBJ1-5|TRBV27|-|TRBD1
TGTGCCAGCAGTGGAGGGACAGGGGCGAGGCAGCCCCAGCATTTT
CASSGGTGARQPQHF
>TRBJ2-2|TRBV6-5|-|TRBD1
TGTGCCAGCAGTTACACCGGGACAGGGGAAACCGGGGAGCTGTTTTTT
CASSYTGTGETGELFF
>TRBJ1-1|TRBV25-1|-|-
TGTGCCAGCGGCCGACTCGCTACTGAAGCTTTCTTT
CASGRLATEAFF
>TRBJ2-1|TRBV7-2|-|-
TGTGCCAGCAGCTTAGCGCAGGTGGGCACCTACAATGAGCAGTTCTTC
CASSLAQVGTYNEQFF
>TRBJ2-5|TRBV28|-|TRBD1
TGTGCCAGCAGTAGGGGGCAGGATCGAGAGACCCAGTACTTC
CASSRGQDRETQYF
>TRBJ1-1|TRBV18|-|TRBD1
TGTGCCAGCTCCTCGGGACAGACGAACACTGAAGCTTTCTTT
CASSSGQTNTEAFF
>TRBJ1-2|TRBV7-8|-|TRBD1
TGTGCCAGCAGCTCAAGGACAGGGGGCGTCTATGGCTACACCTTC
CASSSRTGGVYGYTF
>TRBJ2-1|TRBV9|-|TRBD1
TGTGCCAGCAGCGTAGAGGGGGCCTCCTACAATGAGCAGTTCTTC
CASSVEGASYNEQFF
>TRBJ2-7|TRBV2|-|TRBD1
TGTGCCGGCGGACAGGGGAGCTCCTACGAGCAGTACTTC
CAGGQGSSYEQYF
>TRBJ2-7|TRBV3-1/TRBV3-2|-|TRBD2
TGTGCCAGCAGAGCTAGCGGAGACTACGAGCAGTACTTC
CASRASGDYEQYF
>TRBJ1-2|TRBV12-3/TRBV12-4|-|-
TGTGCCAGCAGTTACGGACAGAGCTATGGCTACACCTTC
CASSYGQSYGYTF
>TRBJ2-5|TRBV6-5|few|-
TGTGCCAGCAGTTATGGAGTCCGGGAGACCCAGTACTTC
CASSYGVRETQYF
>TRBJ2-5|TRBV20-1|-|-
TGCAGTGCTACCAACCAAGAGACCCAGTACTTC
CSATNQETQYF
>TRBJ2-5|TRBV27|-|TRBD2
TGTGCCAGCAGTTTTTCGAGCGGGGGGGCCGGGATGGAGACCCAGTACTTC
CASSFSSGGAGMETQYF
>TRBJ1-5|TRBV18|-|TRBD1
TGTGCCAGCTCCGACCAGACAGGGAAGGATCAGCCCCAGCATTTT
CASSDQTGKDQPQHF
>TRBJ1-1|TRBV10-3|-|-
TGTGCCATCAGTGAGTCAGGGGTGAACACTGAAGCTTTCTTT
CAISESGVNTEAFF
>TRBJ2-5|TRBV12-3/TRBV12-4|-|-
TGTGCCAGCAGACCCCGCGGAGGAGAGACCCAGTACTTC
CASRPRGGETQYF
>TRBJ2-5|TRBV24-1|-|TRBD1
TGTGCCACCAGTGTGAGACAGGGTTTCGGGGAGACCCAGTACTTC
CATSVRQGFGETQYF
>TRBJ1-3|TRBV2|-|TRBD1
TGTGCCAGCAGCGAATCGGGACAGGAACTCTGGGGCTCTGGAAACACCATATATTTT
CASSESGQELWGSGNTIYF
>TRBJ2-7|TRBV28|once|-
TGTGCCAGCAGTTTGGGACATCCGGTCCAGTACTTC
CASSLGHPVQYF
>TRBJ2-1|TRBV18|-|TRBD1
TGTGCCAGCTCCCCGGGACAGGACAATGAGCAGTTCTTC
CASSPGQDNEQFF
>TRBJ1-3|TRBV7-8|-|TRBD1
TGTGCTGTAAACCGGGACAGGGGTGGAAACACCATATATTTT
CAVNRDRGGNTIYF
>TRBJ1-1|TRBV3-1/TRBV3-2|-|TRBD1
TGTGCCAGCAGCCCCAGTTGGACAGGGGGCACTGAAGCTTTCTTT
CASSPSWTGGTEAFF
>TRBJ2-1|TRBV19|once|TRBD2
TGTGCCAGTAGTATAATTGGACTAGCTCGTAGGGATGAGCAGTTCTTC
CASSIIGLARRDEQFF
>TRBJ1-1|TRBV4-1|-|-
TGCGCCAGCAGCCAAGAACGGGGAGGTCAATTCAAAGCTTTCTTT
CASSQERGGQFKAFF
>TRBJ1-1|TRBV7-9|-|TRBD1
TGTGCCAGCAGCCCCTCGACAGGGGCTAACACTGAAGCTTTCTTT
CASSPSTGANTEAFF
>TRBJ2-5|TRBV10-3|-|-
TGTGCCATCAGTGAGGGGCGGGGTGGGGAGACCCAGTACTTC
CAISEGRGGETQYF
>TRBJ2-1|TRBV29-1|-|TRBD2
TGCAGCGCGTATGGCGGGGGGGAACCCAATGAGCAGTTCTTC
CSAYGGGEPNEQFF
>TRBJ2-5|TRBV7-9|few|TRBD2
TGTGCCAGCAGCCCGGGTACTAGCGGGAGGGATCGGGAGACCCAGTACTTC
CASSPGTSGRDRETQYF
>TRBJ1-4|TRBV3-1/TRBV3-2|once|-
TGTGCCAGCAGAGACAGGTGGGCTAATGAAAAACTGTTTTTT
CASRDRWANEKLFF
>TRBJ1-2|TRBV19|-|-
TGTGCCAGTAGTATAGGGCTGACAGGCAACTATGGCTACACCTTC
CASSIGLTGNYGYTF
>TRBJ1-2|TRBV12-3/TRBV12-4|once|-
TGTGCCAGCAGTATGACAGAAGGGTGGGGCTACACCTTC
CASSMTEGWGYTF
>TRBJ1-2|TRBV27|once|-
TGTGCCAGCAGTTTAAATTTGGGCTCCTATGGCTACACCTTC
CASSLNLGSYGYTF
>TRBJ2-3|TRBV11-3|-|-
TGTGCCAGCAGCACCGACTTGAATACGCAGTATTTT
CASSTDLNTQYF
>TRBJ2-7|TRBV7-9|-|-
TGTGCCAGCAGCACCAGCAGGGTATCCGACGAGCAGTACTTC
CASSTSRVSDEQYF
>TRBJ2-7|TRBV4-2|-|TRBD2
TGTGCCAGCAGCCAAGGTACTAGCGGGGTAATAGGGCAGTACTTC
CASSQGTSGVIGQYF
>TRBJ1-2|TRBV18|-|TRBD1
TGTGCCAGCTCACCACCATCATCAGGGGGTGAGGGTGGCTACACCTTC
CASSPPSSGGEGGYTF
>TRBJ2-7|TRBV18|few|-
TGTGCCAGCTCACCACCCGAGGCAGACTCCTACGAGCAGTACTTC
CASSPPEADSYEQYF
>TRBJ2-3|TRBV5-1|-|TRBD2
TGCGCCAGCAGCTTAGTAGCGGGAGCGGTAGCAGATACGCAGTATTTT
CASSLVAGAVADTQYF
>TRBJ1-1|TRBV9|-|-
TGTGCCAGCAGCGTAGCTGCGGAAAGGACTGAAGCTTTCTTT
CASSVAAERTEAFF
>TRBJ1-1|TRBV29-1|-|-
TGCAGCGTTGACAGTCTCAACACTGAAGCTTTCTTT
CSVDSLNTEAFF
>TRBJ1-2|TRBV5-4|-|TRBD1
TGTGCCAGCAGCTGGGACAGGGCTAACTATGGCTACACCTTC
CASSWDRANYGYTF
>TRBJ1-6|TRBV19|-|TRBD1
TGTGCCAGTAGTAGGACAGGCGCAGGTTCACCCCTCCACTTT
CASSRTGAGSPLHF